In this sample, the clone carrying this T cell receptor beta chain turned up many times. Its matching antigen is unknown. As to time point: patch test 1, 2 weeks after DPC sensitization. Indicated treatment: therapeutic diphenylcyclopropenone sensitization with weekly scalp DPC. This specimen belongs to a study of human T cells and chemical hapten exposure. Across the study: Across the whole study, which lasted roughly 24 weeks, patients were given diphenylcyclopropenone on the scalp once a week. Small pooled library volume differences chiefly drove per-sample TCR yield variation.

TCRdb reprocessed the RACE reads with MiXCR, giving one entry per CDR3 protein. The top ten clones hold 2% to 2.5% of a sample with roughly 360,000 distinct CDR3 sequences, more than 4.5% of them seen once. General study points: Expanded TCRs created a significantly greater count of big CDR3 similarity clusters than controls did. Positively correlated with patch test score were the counts of PT1 expanded TCRs.

In germline, CDR1 is SGHKS, CDR2 YYEKEE (reference sequence). V was pared by 4 bases and J by 5 bases, with 18 bases between. This CDR3 has 15 residues. Sequencing was performed on whole blood, taken in connection with sensitization to the hapten diphenylcyclopropenone (DPC). The chain links TRBV5-5 to TRBJ2-5; the D gene is possibly TRBD1 (5 bases). The sequence came from a woman between 45 and 60 years old with alopecia areata. Some clones in this sample may be carry-over from other donors' samples. CDR3 loop: CASSRAGNQGETQYF. CDR3 sequence (DNA): TGTGCCAGCAGCCGGGCAGGGAACCAAGGGGAGACCCAGTACTTC.